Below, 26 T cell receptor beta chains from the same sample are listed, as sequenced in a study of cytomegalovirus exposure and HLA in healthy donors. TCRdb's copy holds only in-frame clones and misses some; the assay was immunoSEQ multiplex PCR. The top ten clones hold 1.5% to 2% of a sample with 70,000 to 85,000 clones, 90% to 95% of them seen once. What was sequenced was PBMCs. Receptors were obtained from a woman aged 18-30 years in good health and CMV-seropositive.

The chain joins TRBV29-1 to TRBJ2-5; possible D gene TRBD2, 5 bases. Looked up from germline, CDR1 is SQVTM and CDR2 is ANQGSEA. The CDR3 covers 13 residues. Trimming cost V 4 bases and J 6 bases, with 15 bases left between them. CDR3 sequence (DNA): TGCAGCGTTGCGCCGGACTCCCCAAAGACCCAGTACTTC. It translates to CSVAPDSPKTQYF.

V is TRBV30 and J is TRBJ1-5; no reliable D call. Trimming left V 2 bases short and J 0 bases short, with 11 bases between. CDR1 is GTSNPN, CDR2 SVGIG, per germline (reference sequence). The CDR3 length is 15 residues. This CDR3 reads CAWSTGDSSNQPQHF. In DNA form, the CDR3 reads TGTGCCTGGAGTACCGGAGATTCTAGCAATCAGCCCCAGCATTTT.

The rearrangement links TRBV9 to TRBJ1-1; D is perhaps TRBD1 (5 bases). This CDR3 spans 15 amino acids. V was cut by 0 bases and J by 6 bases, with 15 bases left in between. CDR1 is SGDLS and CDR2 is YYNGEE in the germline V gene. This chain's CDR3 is CASSVEGEEWAEAFF. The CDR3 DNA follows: TGTGCCAGCAGCGTAGAAGGGGAAGAATGGGCTGAAGCTTTCTTT. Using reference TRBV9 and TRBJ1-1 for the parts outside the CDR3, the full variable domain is DSGVTQTPKHLITATGQRVTLRCSPRSGDLSVYWYQQSLDQGLQFLIQYYNGEERAKGNILERFSAQQFPDLHSELNLSSLELGDSALYFCASSVEGEEWAEAFFGQGTRLTVV.

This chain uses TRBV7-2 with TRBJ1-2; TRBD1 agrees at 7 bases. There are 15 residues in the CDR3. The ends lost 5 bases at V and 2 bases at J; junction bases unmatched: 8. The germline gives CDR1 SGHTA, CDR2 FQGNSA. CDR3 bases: TGTGCCAGCAGCATTAACAGGGGCACCAACTATGGCTACACCTTC. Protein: CASSINRGTNYGYTF.

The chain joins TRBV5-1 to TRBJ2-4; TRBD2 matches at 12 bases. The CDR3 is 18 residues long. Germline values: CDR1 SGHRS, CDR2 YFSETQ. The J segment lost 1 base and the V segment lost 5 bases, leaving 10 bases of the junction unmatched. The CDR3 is CASRSLAGGMWAKNIQYF. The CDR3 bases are TGCGCCAGCAGATCCCTAGCGGGGGGGATGTGGGCCAAAAACATTCAGTACTTC. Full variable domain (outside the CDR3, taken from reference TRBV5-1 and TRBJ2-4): KAGVTQTPRYLIKTRGQQVTLSCSPISGHRSVSWYQQTPGQGLQFLFEYFSETQRNKGNFPGRFSGRQFSNSRSEMNVSTLELGDSALYLCASRSLAGGMWAKNIQYFGAGTRLSVL.

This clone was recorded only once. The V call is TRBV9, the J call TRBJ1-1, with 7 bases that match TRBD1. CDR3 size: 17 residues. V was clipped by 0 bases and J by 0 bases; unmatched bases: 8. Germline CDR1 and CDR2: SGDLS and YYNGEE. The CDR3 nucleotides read TGTGCCAGCAGCGTAGTGTTCGACAGGGCGGTGAACACTGAAGCTTTCTTT. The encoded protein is CASSVVFDRAVNTEAFF.

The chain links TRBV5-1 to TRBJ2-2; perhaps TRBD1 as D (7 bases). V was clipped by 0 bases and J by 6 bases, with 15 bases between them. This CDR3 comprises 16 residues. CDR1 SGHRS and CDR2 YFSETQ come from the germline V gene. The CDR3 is CASSLAGGQLAGELFF. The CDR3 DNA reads TGCGCCAGCAGCTTGGCCGGGGGACAGTTGGCCGGGGAGCTGTTTTTT.

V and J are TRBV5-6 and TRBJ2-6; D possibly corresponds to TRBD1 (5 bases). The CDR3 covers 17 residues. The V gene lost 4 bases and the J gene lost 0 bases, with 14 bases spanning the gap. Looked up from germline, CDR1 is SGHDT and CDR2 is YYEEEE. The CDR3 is CASSPPVGHSGANVLTF. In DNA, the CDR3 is TGTGCCAGCAGCCCCCCTGTGGGGCACTCTGGGGCCAACGTCCTGACTTTC.

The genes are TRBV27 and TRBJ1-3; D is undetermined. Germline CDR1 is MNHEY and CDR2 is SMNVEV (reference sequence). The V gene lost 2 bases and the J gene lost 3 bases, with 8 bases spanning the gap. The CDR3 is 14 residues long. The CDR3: CASSLSSGGNTIYF. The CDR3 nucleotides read TGTGCCAGCAGTTTAAGTTCGGGTGGAAACACCATATATTTT.

DNA for the CDR3: TGTGCCAGTAGTATCGAACCACAGGTGACATGGCCCCAGCATTTT. Its protein is CASSIEPQVTWPQHF. The chain carries TRBV19 and TRBJ1-5, with D possibly matching TRBD1 (5 bases). The CDR3 extends over 15 amino acids. The ends were cut back, 3 bases at V and 9 bases at J, with 18 bases in the middle. The V gene's germline CDR1 is LNHDA and CDR2 SQIVND (reference sequence).

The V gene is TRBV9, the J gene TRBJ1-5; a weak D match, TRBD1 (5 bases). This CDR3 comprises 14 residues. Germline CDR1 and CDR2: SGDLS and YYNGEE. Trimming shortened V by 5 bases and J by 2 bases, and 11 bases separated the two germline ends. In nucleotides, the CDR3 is TGTGCCAGCAGTCAGTGGGGGGGCAATCAGCCCCAGCATTTT. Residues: CASSQWGGNQPQHF. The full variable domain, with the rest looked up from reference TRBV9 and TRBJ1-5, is DSGVTQTPKHLITATGQRVTLRCSPRSGDLSVYWYQQSLDQGLQFLIQYYNGEERAKGNILERFSAQQFPDLHSELNLSSLELGDSALYFCASSQWGGNQPQHFGDGTRLSIL.

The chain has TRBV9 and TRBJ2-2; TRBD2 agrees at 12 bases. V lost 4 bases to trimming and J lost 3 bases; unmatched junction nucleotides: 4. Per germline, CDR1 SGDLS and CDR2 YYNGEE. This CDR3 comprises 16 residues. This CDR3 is CASSSRLAGDTGELFF. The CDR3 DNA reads TGTGCCAGCAGCTCCCGACTAGCGGGAGACACCGGGGAGCTGTTTTTT.

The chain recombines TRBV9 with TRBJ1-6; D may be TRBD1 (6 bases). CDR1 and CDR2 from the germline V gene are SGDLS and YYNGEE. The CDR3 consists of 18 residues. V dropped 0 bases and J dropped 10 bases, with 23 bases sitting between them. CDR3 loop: CASSVGGPGTSLRSPLHF. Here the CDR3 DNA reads TGTGCCAGCAGCGTAGGAGGACCCGGGACATCGCTGAGGTCACCCCTCCACTTT.

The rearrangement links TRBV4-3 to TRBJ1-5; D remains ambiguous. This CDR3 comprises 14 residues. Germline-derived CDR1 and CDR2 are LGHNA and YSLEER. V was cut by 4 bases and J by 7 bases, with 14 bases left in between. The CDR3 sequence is CASSPLVEAQPQHF. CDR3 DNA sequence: TGCGCCAGCAGCCCACTTGTGGAGGCCCAGCCCCAGCATTTT.

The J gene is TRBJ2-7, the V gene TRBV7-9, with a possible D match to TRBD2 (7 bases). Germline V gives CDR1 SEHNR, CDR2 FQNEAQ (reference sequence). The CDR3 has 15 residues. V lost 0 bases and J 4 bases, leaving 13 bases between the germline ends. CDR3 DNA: TGTGCCAGCAGCTTAGCTTGGGGGGGCGATTACGAGCAGTACTTC. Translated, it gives CASSLAWGGDYEQYF.

The CDR3 nucleotides are TGTGCCAGCAGCCAAGATGGAGTGCGGGGAAGGCATCAGCCCCAGCATTTT. This encodes CASSQDGVRGRHQPQHF. V and J are TRBV4-2 and TRBJ1-5; D call uncertain. CDR3 size: 17 residues. V was shortened by 0 bases and J by 5 bases, with 17 bases between the two germline ends. Germline V gene lookup returns CDR1 LGHNA and CDR2 YNFKEQ.

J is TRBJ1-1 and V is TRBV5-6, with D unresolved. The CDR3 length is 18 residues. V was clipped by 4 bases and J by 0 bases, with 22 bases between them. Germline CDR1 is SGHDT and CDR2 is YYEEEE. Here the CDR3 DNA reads TGTGCCAGCAGCCTGCTCTTGGACTCGGCGGATATGAACACTGAAGCTTTCTTT. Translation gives CASSLLLDSADMNTEAFF.

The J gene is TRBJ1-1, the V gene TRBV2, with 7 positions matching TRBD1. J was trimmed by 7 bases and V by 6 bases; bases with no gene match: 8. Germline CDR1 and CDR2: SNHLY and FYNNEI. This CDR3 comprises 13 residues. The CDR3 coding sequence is TGTGCCAGCAGGACAGGGACACAAAGTGAAGCTTTCTTT. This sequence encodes CASRTGTQSEAFF.

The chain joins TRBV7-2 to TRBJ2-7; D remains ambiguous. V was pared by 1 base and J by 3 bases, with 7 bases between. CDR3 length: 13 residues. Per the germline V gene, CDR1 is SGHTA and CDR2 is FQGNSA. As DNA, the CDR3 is TGTGCCAGCAGCTTAGAGCCAGGCTACGAGCAGTACTTC. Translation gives CASSLEPGYEQYF. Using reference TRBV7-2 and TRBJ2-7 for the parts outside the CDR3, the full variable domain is GAGVSQSPSNKVTEKGKDVELRCDPISGHTALYWYRQSLGQGLEFLIYFQGNSAPDKSGLPSDRFSAERTGGSVSTLTIQRTQQEDSAVYLCASSLEPGYEQYFGPGTRLTVT.

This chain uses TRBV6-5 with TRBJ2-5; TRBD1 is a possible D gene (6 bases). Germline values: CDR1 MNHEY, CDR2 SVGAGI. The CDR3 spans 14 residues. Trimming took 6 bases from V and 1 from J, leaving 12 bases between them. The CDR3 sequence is CASSSTRGQETQYF. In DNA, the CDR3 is TGTGCCAGCAGCAGTACCAGGGGCCAAGAGACCCAGTACTTC.

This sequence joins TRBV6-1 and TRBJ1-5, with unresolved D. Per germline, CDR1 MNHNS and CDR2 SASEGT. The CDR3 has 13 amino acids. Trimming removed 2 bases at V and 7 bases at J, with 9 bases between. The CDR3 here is CASSETGKQPQHF. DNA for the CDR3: TGTGCCAGCAGTGAAACGGGGAAACAGCCCCAGCATTTT.

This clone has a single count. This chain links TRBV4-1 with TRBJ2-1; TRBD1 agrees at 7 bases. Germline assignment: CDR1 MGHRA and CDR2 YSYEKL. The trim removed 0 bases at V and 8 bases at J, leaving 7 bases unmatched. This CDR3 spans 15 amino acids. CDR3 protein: CASSQDFRGRYEQFF. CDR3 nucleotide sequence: TGCGCCAGCAGCCAAGATTTTAGGGGGCGGTATGAGCAGTTCTTC.

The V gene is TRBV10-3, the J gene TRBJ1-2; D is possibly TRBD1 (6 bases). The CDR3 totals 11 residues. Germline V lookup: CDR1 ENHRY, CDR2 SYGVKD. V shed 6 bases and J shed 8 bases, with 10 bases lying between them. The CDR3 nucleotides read TGTGCCATCAGCCCAGGGGAGGGCTACACCTTC. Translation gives CAISPGEGYTF.

This chain's CDR3 is CASSLGASGEQETQYF. The CDR3 DNA reads TGCGCCAGCAGCTTGGGGGCTAGCGGGGAACAAGAGACCCAGTACTTC. The chain has TRBV5-1 and TRBJ2-5, with 9 bases that match TRBD2. The CDR3 runs 16 residues. J was trimmed by 2 bases and V by 0 bases; bases with no gene match: 5. Germline V gene lookup returns CDR1 SGHRS and CDR2 YFSETQ.

The CDR3 DNA follows: TGTGCCAGCAGCGTAGGACCAGGGGGCGCGGAAGAGACCCAGTACTTC. Amino acids: CASSVGPGGAEETQYF. The chain links TRBV9 to TRBJ2-5; TRBD1 agrees at 8 bases. V shed 0 bases and J 3 bases; nucleotides not matched to a gene: 7. This CDR3 is built from 16 residues. Germline CDR1 is SGDLS and CDR2 is YYNGEE. The complete variable domain, with remaining parts taken from reference TRBV9 and TRBJ2-5, reads DSGVTQTPKHLITATGQRVTLRCSPRSGDLSVYWYQQSLDQGLQFLIQYYNGEERAKGNILERFSAQQFPDLHSELNLSSLELGDSALYFCASSVGPGGAEETQYFGPGTRLLVL.

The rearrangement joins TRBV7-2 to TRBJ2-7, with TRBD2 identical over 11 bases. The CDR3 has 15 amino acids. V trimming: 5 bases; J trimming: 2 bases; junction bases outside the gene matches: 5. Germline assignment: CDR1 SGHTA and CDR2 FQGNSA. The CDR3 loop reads CASSHSGGVPYEQYF. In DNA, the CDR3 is TGTGCCAGCAGCCATAGCGGGGGGGTCCCCTACGAGCAGTACTTC.